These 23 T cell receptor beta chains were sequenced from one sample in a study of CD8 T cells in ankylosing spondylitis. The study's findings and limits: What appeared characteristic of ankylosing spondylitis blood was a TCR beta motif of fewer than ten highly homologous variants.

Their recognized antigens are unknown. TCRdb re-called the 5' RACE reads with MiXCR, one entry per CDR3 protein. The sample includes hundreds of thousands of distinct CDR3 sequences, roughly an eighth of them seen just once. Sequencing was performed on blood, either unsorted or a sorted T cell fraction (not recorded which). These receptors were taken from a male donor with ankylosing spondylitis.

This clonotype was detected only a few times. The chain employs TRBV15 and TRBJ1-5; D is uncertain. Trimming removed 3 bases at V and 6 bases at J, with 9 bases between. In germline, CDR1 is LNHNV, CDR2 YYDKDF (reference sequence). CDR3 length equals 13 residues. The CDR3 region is CATSSSRLQPQHF. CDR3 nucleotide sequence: TGTGCCACCAGCAGTTCCCGCCTTCAGCCCCAGCATTTT.

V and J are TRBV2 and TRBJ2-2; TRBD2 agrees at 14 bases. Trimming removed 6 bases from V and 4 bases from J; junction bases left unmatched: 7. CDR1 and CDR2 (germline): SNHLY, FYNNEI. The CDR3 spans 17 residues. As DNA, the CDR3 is TGTGCCAGCAGCGATCCGGGACTAGCGGGAGCCACCGGGGAGCTGTTTTTT. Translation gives CASSDPGLAGATGELFF.

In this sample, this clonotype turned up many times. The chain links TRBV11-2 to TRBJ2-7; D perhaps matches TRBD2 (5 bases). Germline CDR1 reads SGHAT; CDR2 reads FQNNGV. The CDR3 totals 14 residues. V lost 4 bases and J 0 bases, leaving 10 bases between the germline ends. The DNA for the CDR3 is TGTGCCAGCAGCTCTCTAGGGAGCTCCTACGAGCAGTACTTC. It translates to CASSSLGSSYEQYF.

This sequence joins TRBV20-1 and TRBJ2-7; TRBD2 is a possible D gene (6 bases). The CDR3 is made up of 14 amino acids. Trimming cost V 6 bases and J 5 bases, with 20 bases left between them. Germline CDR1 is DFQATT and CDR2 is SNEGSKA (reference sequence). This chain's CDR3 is CSAVHPREADEQYV. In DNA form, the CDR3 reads TGCAGTGCCGTACACCCCAGGGAGGCCGACGAGCAGTACGTC.

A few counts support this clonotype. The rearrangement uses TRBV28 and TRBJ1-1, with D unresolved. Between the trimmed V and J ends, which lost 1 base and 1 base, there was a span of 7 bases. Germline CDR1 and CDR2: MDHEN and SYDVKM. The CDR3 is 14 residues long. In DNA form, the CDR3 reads TGTGCCAGCAGTTTATACCCAGGGAACACTGAAGCTTTCTTT. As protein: CASSLYPGNTEAFF.

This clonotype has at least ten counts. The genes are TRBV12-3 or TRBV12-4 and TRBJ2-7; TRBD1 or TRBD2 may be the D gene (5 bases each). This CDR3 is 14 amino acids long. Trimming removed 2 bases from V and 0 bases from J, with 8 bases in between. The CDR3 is CASSLWGSSYEQYF. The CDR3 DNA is TGTGCCAGCAGTTTATGGGGGAGCTCCTACGAGCAGTACTTC.

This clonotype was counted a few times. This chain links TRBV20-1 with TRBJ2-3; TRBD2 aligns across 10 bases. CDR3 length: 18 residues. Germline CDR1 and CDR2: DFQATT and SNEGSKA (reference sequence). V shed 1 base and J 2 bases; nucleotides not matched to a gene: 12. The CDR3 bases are TGCAGTGCTAGAGGGGCCAGAGCGGGAGGGGGTCTCACAGATACGCAGTATTTT. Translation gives CSARGARAGGGLTDTQYF.

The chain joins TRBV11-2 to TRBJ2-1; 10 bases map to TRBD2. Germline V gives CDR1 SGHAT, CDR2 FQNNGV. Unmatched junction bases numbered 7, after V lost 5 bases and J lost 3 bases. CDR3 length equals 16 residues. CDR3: CASSHPSGRVYNEQFF. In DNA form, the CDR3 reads TGTGCCAGCAGCCACCCTAGCGGGAGAGTCTACAATGAGCAGTTCTTC.

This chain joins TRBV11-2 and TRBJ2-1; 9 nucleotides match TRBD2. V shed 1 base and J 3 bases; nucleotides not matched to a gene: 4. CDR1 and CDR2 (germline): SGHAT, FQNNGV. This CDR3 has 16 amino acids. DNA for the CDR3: TGTGCCAGCAGCTTAGCTAGCGGGATAGTCTACAATGAGCAGTTCTTC. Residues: CASSLASGIVYNEQFF.

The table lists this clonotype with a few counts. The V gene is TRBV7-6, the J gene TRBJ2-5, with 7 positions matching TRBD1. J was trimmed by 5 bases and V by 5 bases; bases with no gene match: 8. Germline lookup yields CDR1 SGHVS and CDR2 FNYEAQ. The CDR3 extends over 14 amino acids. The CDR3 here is CASSQNRGKETQYF. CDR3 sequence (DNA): TGTGCCAGCAGCCAAAACAGGGGAAAGGAGACCCAGTACTTC.

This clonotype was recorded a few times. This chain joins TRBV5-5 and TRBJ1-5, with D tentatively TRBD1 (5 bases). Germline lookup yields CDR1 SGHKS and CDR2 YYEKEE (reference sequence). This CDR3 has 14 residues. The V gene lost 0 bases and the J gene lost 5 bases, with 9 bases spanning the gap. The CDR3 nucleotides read TGTGCCAGCAGCTTGGTGTCAGGGTATCAGCCCCAGCATTTT. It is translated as CASSLVSGYQPQHF. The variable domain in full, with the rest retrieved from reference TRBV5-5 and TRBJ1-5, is DAGVTQSPTHLIKTRGQQVTLRCSPISGHKSVSWYQQVLGQGPQFIFQYYEKEERGRGNFPDRFSARQFPNYSSELNVNALLLGDSALYLCASSLVSGYQPQHFGDGTRLSIL.

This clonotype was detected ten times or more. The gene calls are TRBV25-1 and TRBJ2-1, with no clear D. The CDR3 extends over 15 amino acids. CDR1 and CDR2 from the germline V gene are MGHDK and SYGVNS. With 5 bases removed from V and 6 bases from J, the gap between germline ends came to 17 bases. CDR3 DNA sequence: TGTGCCAGCAGTCCTCGTTATACATGGGGCAATGAGCAGTTCTTC. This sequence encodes CASSPRYTWGNEQFF.

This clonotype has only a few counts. The CDR3 sequence is CASSLSSGRYNEQFF. The DNA for the CDR3 is TGCGCCAGCAGCTTGTCCAGCGGGAGGTACAATGAGCAGTTCTTC. The chain joins TRBV5-1 to TRBJ2-1; 9 bases align to TRBD2. Germline lookup yields CDR1 SGHRS and CDR2 YFSETQ. The CDR3 has 15 amino acids. The J segment lost 4 bases and the V segment lost 1 base, leaving 3 bases of the junction unmatched.

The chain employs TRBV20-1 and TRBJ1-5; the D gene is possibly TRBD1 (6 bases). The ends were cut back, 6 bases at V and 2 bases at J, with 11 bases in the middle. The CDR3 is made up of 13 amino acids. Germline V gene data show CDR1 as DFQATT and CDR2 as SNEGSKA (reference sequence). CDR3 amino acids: CSAGGGGNQPQHF. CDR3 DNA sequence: TGCAGTGCGGGAGGGGGGGGCAATCAGCCCCAGCATTTT.

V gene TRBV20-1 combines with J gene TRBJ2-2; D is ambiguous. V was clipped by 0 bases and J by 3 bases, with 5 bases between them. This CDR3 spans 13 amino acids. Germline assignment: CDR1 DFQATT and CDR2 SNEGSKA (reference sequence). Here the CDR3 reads CSARDFYTGELFF. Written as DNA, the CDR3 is TGCAGTGCTAGAGATTTCTACACCGGGGAGCTGTTTTTT.

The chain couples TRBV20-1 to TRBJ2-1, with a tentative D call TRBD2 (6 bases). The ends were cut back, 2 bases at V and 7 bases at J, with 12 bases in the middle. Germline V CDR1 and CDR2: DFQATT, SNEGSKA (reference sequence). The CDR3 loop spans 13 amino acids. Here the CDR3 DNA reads TGCAGTGCTAGACGGGAGATCGTAAATGAGCAGTTCTTC. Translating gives CSARREIVNEQFF.

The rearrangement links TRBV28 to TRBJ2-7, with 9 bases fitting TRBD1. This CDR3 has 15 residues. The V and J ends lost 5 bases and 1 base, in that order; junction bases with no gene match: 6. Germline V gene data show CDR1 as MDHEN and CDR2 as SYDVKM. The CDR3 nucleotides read TGTGCCAGCAGTGATGGGACAGGGTGGTCCTACGAGCAGTACGTC. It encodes CASSDGTGWSYEQYV.

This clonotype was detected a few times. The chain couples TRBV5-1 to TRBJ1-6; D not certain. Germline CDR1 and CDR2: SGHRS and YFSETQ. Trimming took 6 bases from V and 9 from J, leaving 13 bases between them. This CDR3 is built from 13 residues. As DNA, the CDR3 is TGCGCCAGCACCATAGATCCCGGTTCACCCCTCCACTTT. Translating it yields CASTIDPGSPLHF.

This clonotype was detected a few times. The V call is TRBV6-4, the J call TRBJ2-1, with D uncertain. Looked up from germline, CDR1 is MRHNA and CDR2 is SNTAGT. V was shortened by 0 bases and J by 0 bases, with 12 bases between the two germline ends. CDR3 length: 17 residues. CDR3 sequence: CASSDSVMGASYNEQFF. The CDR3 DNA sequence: TGTGCCAGCAGTGACTCGGTAATGGGCGCCTCCTACAATGAGCAGTTCTTC.

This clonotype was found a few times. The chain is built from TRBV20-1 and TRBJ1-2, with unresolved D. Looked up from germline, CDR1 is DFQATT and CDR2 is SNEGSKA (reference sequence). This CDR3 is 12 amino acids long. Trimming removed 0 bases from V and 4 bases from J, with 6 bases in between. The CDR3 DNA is TGCAGTGCTAGAGAGGGCATCTATGGCTACACCTTC. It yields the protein CSAREGIYGYTF.

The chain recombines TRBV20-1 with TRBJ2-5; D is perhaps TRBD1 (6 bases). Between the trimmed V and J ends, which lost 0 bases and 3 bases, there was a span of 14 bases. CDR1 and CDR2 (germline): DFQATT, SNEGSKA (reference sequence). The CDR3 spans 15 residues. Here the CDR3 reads CSARDLWGPKETQYF. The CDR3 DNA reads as TGCAGTGCTAGAGATCTATGGGGGCCTAAAGAGACCCAGTACTTC.

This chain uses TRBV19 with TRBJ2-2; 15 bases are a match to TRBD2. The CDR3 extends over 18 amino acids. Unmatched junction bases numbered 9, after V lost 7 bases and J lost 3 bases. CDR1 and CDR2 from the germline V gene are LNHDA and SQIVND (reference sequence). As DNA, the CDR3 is TGTGCCAGTACCATCGGACTAGCGGGAGGGCTTGACACCGGGGAGCTGTTTTTT. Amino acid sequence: CASTIGLAGGLDTGELFF.

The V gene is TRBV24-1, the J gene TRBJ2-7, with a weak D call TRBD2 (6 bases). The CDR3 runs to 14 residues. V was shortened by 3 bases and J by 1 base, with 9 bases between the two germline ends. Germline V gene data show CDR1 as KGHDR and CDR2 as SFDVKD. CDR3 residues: CATSDPRGSYEQYF. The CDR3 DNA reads TGTGCCACCAGTGATCCTCGGGGGTCCTACGAGCAGTACTTC.